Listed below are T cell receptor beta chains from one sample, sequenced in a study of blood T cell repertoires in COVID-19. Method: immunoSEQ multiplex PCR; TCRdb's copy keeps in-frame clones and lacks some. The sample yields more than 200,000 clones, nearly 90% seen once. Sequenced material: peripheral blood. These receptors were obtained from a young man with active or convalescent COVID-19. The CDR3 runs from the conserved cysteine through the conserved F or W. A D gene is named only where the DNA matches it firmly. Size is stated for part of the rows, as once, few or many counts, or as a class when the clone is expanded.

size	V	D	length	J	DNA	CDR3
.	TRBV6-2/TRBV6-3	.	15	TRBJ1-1	TGTGCCAGCAGTTACCGGCAAAACGGCGAGGGAGAAGCTTTCTTT	CASSYRQNGEGEAFF
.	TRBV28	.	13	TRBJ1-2	TGTGCCAGCAGTTCCACAGATAACTATGGCTACACCTTC	CASSSTDNYGYTF
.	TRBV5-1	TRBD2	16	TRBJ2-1	TGCGCCAGCAGCTTGGAAGGACTAGCGGGAGTATCTGAGCAGTTCTTC	CASSLEGLAGVSEQFF
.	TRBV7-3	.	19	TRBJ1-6	TGTGCCAGCAGCTTAAATCCTAGGGTCGGGAGCTCCTATAATTCACCCCTCCACTTT	CASSLNPRVGSSYNSPLHF
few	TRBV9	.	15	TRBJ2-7	TGTGCCAGCAGCCGGAGCGGGCAGGGGGTTTACGAGCAGTACTTC	CASSRSGQGVYEQYF
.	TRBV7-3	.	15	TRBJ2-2	TGTGCCAGCAGCTCAAGTGGAGCCCTCACCGGGGAGCTGTTTTTT	CASSSSGALTGELFF
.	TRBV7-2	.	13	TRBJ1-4	TGTGCCAGCAGCTCAACAGGGTATGAAAAACTGTTTTTT	CASSSTGYEKLFF
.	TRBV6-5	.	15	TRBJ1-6	TGTGCCAGCAGTTACTCCCCAGGGGTGGATTCACCCCTCCACTTT	CASSYSPGVDSPLHF
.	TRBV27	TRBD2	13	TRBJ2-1	TGTGCCAGCAGTACGGGGACTAGGAATGAGCAGTTCTTC	CASSTGTRNEQFF
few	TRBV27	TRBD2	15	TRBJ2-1	TGTGCCAGCAGTTTAAGGACTAGCAGACGCAATGAGCAGTTCTTC	CASSLRTSRRNEQFF
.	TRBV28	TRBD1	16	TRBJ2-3	TGTGCCAGCAGCACCATAGACAGGGGGTCTACAGATACGCAGTATTTT	CASSTIDRGSTDTQYF
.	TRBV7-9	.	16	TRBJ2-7	TGTGCCAGCAGCTTAGTCGGACAGAGGAGCTCCTACGAGCAGTACTTC	CASSLVGQRSSYEQYF
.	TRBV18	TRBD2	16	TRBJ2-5	TGTGCCAGCTCACCCACCGCGGGGGGGCCTGGTGAGACCCAGTACTTC	CASSPTAGGPGETQYF
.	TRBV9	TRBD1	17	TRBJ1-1	TGTGCCAGCAGCGTAGGCTTGACAGGGGGCATGGACACTGAAGCTTTCTTT	CASSVGLTGGMDTEAFF
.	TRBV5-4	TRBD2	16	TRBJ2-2	TGTGCCAGCAGCTCACCGGGACTAGCGGGAGGGGAGGAGCTGTTTTTT	CASSSPGLAGGEELFF
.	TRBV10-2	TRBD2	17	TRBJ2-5	TGCGCCAGCAGTTACGCCGGGACTAGCGGGAGGACGGAGACCCAGTACTTC	CASSYAGTSGRTETQYF
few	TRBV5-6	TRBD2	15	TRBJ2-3	TGTGCCAGCAGCTCTATGGCGGGGGTCACAGATACGCAGTATTTT	CASSSMAGVTDTQYF
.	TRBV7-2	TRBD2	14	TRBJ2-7	TGTGCCAGCAGGACGGTGGGAGGGCCCTCCCGGGATTACTTC	CASRTVGGPSRDYF
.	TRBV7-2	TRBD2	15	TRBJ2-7	TGTGCCAGCAGTCTAACTAGCGGGGGCAAATACGAGCAGTACTTC	CASSLTSGGKYEQYF
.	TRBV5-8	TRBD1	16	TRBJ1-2	TGTGCCAGCAGCCTACCCGGGACAGGGGGTAACTATGGCTACACCTTC	CASSLPGTGGNYGYTF
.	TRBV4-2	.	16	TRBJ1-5	TGTGCCAGCAGCCAAGAAACAGGAGGGAGCAATCAGCCCCAGCATTTT	CASSQETGGSNQPQHF
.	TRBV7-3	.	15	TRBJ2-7	TGTGCCAGCAGCTTAACAGGGGTTTCCTCCTACGAGCAGTACTTC	CASSLTGVSSYEQYF
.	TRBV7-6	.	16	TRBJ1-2	TGTGCCAGCAGCCTAGGCAGGGCAGGCTCTAACTATGGCTACACCTTC	CASSLGRAGSNYGYTF
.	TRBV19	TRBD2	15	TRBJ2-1	TGTGCCAGTAGTATTAACGGGGGGGGATACAATGAGCAGTTCTTC	CASSINGGGYNEQFF
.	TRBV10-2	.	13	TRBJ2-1	TGCGCCAGTCGGGATAGCTCCTACAATGAGCAGTTCTTC	CASRDSSYNEQFF
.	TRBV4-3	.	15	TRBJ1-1	TGCGCCAGCCGAATGGCTAGCAGCCTGAACACTGAAGCTTTCTTT	CASRMASSLNTEAFF